The sample holds a few counts of the clone carrying this TCR beta chain. The antigen remains unidentified. These data originate in a study of naive and memory T cell subsets. General study results and limits: Over 95% of naive TCR sequences appeared only once after error correction, unlike memory subsets.

The beta constant-region primer was an equimolar mix of two oligonucleotides covering TRBC1 and TRBC2. An oligonucleotide with the SP2 primer and a 12-nucleotide UMI was ligated to the cDNA 3' end. Nested alpha and beta constant-region primers with the SP2 primer drove four PCR rounds on ligated cDNA. MiXCR was run by TCRdb on the UMI-ligation and nested PCR reads, yielding one entry per CDR3 protein. Of over 75,000 distinct CDR3 sequences in the sample, around 13% are singletons; the top ten hold approximately 0.93%. Germline trimming cut 1 base from V and 4 bases from J; bases unmatched to any gene: 4. The germline gives CDR1 SGHTA, CDR2 FQGNSA. CDR3 size: 15 residues.

The sequenced sample was central memory CD4+ T cells from blood. The chain is built from TRBV7-2 and TRBJ2-7, with TRBD2 matching 10 bases. The TCR sequence derives from a human donor in good health. The CDR3 sequence is CASSLEGLAVYEQYF. In nucleotides, the CDR3 is TGTGCCAGCAGCTTAGAAGGACTAGCGGTATACGAGCAGTACTTC. Complete variable domain (other parts from reference TRBV7-2 and TRBJ2-7): GAGVSQSPSNKVTEKGKDVELRCDPISGHTALYWYRQSLGQGLEFLIYFQGNSAPDKSGLPSDRFSAERTGGSVSTLTIQRTQQEDSAVYLCASSLEGLAVYEQYFGPGTRLTVT.